This T cell receptor (beta chain) originates from a study of T cells after yellow fever vaccination. Notes on the study in general: Some clonotypes, a small share, were shared between CD4 and CD8 compartments. The bulk population could contribute abundant contaminating clonotypes to FACS-sorted repertoires. Faster peaking, at day 5 versus 15, marked a secondary response that was weaker.

5'RACE template switching produced TCR cDNA carrying a universal primer site and UMIs. Each CDR3 protein is one row after TCRdb ran MiXCR on the 5' RACE reads. Here the sample spans 100,000 to 150,000 distinct CDR3 sequences, under 9% being singletons. This clonotype was observed a few times. Its antigen is unknown. From germline, CDR1 is SGHVS and CDR2 FQNEAQ. This CDR3 contains 15 residues. With 7 bases clipped from V and 1 base from J, the junction kept 4 bases outside the gene matches. The sequence came from a man younger than 30 who received the YFV17D yellow fever vaccine. The chain uses TRBV7-8 and TRBJ2-3; 11 positions match TRBD2. Here the sequenced sample was CD8+ T cells sorted from PBMCs, taken on the day of the yellow fever booster vaccination. In nucleotides, the CDR3 is TGTGCCAGCACTGTACTAGCGGGGGGCACAGATACGCAGTATTTT. This sequence encodes CASTVLAGGTDTQYF. The variable domain in full, completed from reference TRBV7-8 and TRBJ2-3, reads GAGVSQSPRYKVAKRGQDVALRCDPISGHVSLFWYQQALGQGPEFLTYFQNEAQLDKSGLPSDRFFAERPEGSVSTLKIQRTQQEDSAVYLCASTVLAGGTDTQYFGPGTRLTVL.